Below are 17 T cell receptor beta chains sequenced from a single sample in a study of T cell responses to AZD1222 COVID-19 vaccine. Profiled with immunoSEQ multiplex PCR; TCRdb holds only in-frame clones, not every one. The sample holds some 130,000 clones, about 93% seen once. This specimen was peripheral blood, taken 28 days after the second AZD1222 dose. The receptors originated from an adult who received the AZD1222 COVID-19 vaccine.

This chain links TRBV30 with TRBJ2-1, with 11 bases identical to TRBD2. J was trimmed by 4 bases and V by 5 bases; bases with no gene match: 7. In germline, CDR1 is GTSNPN, CDR2 SVGIG (reference sequence). CDR3 length equals 15 residues. CDR3 residues: CAWAASGGMYNEQFF. The CDR3, as DNA: TGTGCCTGGGCCGCTAGCGGGGGGATGTACAATGAGCAGTTCTTC.

The V gene is TRBV6-5, the J gene TRBJ1-2, with D maybe TRBD1 (6 bases). Trimming stripped 6 bases from V and 1 base from J, with 15 bases between. CDR3 size: 15 residues. The germline V gene has CDR1 MNHEY and CDR2 SVGAGI. The CDR3 coding sequence is TGTGCCAGCAGCACGGACAGAACTAGTAACTATGGCTACACCTTC. It specifies CASSTDRTSNYGYTF.

This clone occurred a few times. The chain links TRBV18 to TRBJ1-6; TRBD1 might be the D (6 bases). Germline V gene data show CDR1 as KGHSH and CDR2 as LQKENI. With 4 bases removed from V and 6 bases from J, the gap between germline ends came to 16 bases. The CDR3 loop spans 16 amino acids. CDR3 amino acids: CASSRRPDSFNSPLHF. In DNA, the CDR3 is TGTGCCAGCTCACGACGGCCGGACAGTTTTAATTCACCCCTCCACTTT. The full variable domain, in which reference TRBV18 and TRBJ1-6 provide the parts outside the CDR3, is NAGVMQNPRHLVRRRGQEARLRCSPMKGHSHVYWYRQLPEEGLKFMVYLQKENIIDESGMPKERFSAEFPKEGPSILRIQQVVRGDSAAYFCASSRRPDSFNSPLHFGNGTRLTVT.

The gene calls are TRBV18 and TRBJ1-6, with unresolved D. V was shortened by 6 bases and J by 15 bases, with 18 bases between the two germline ends. The CDR3 length is 13 residues. The germline gives CDR1 KGHSH, CDR2 LQKENI. The CDR3 region has the DNA TGTGCCAGCTCGCCCGATGGAAGTTATGGCCTCCACTTT. It yields the protein CASSPDGSYGLHF.

This clone was detected once. The J gene is TRBJ1-1, the V gene TRBV18, with D unresolved. The CDR3 is 12 residues long. Germline CDR1 reads KGHSH; CDR2 reads LQKENI. V lost 5 bases to trimming and J lost 5 bases, with 9 bases between them. Here the CDR3 reads CASSTQETEAFF. The CDR3 coding sequence is TGTGCCAGCTCAACCCAGGAAACTGAAGCTTTCTTT.

This chain links TRBV5-1 with TRBJ1-1; TRBD1 might be the D (5 bases). Trimming removed 1 base from V and 1 base from J, with 8 bases in between. The CDR3 has 14 amino acids. CDR1 and CDR2 from the germline V gene are SGHRS and YFSETQ. The CDR3 DNA follows: TGCGCCAGCAGCTTGCAGGGATCGAACACTGAAGCTTTCTTT. Protein sequence: CASSLQGSNTEAFF.

This chain joins TRBV9 and TRBJ2-5, with TRBD2 matching 14 bases. The junction had 4 bases not matched to a gene; V was cut back by 2 bases and J by 1 base. There are 17 residues in the CDR3. The V gene's germline CDR1 is SGDLS and CDR2 YYNGEE. CDR3 nucleotides: TGTGCCAGCAGCGTGGGTGGGACTAGCGGGGGCCAAGAGACCCAGTACTTC. Protein: CASSVGGTSGGQETQYF.

V is TRBV7-6 and J is TRBJ2-2; D remains unclear. The CDR3 covers 15 residues. V lost 1 base and J 1 base, leaving 7 bases between the germline ends. Per germline, CDR1 SGHVS and CDR2 FNYEAQ. In DNA, the CDR3 is TGTGCCAGCAGCTTAGTTTCAGGGAACACCGGGGAGCTGTTTTTT. It encodes CASSLVSGNTGELFF.

As for this clone: The identical CDR3 is also encoded by other nucleotide sequences in the sample. The V and J genes are TRBV13 and TRBJ1-1; D unresolved. The V gene lost 0 bases and the J gene lost 0 bases, with 2 bases spanning the gap. The CDR3 sequence is 13 residues long. The germline CDR1 and CDR2 sequences are PRHDT and FYEKMQ (reference sequence). Written as DNA, the CDR3 is TGTGCCAGCAGCTTAGGTCTGAACACTGAAGCTTTCTTT. Translation gives CASSLGLNTEAFF. Supplemented by reference TRBV13 and TRBJ1-1, the full variable domain reads AAGVIQSPRHLIKEKRETATLKCYPIPRHDTVYWYQQGPGQDPQFLISFYEKMQSDKGSIPDRFSAQQFSDYHSELNMSSLELGDSALYFCASSLGLNTEAFFGQGTRLTVV.

The gene calls are TRBV6-6 and TRBJ1-1, with 8 bases fitting TRBD1. The V segment lost 4 bases and the J segment 3 bases; nucleotides outside the gene matches: 4. The length of the CDR3 is 14 residues. CDR1 and CDR2 from the germline V gene are MNHNY and SVGAGI (reference sequence). The CDR3 loop is CASSSQGAHTEAFF. CDR3 coding DNA: TGTGCCAGCAGTTCCCAGGGGGCGCACACTGAAGCTTTCTTT.

This chain connects TRBV7-3 to TRBJ2-3; D is undetermined. The V gene lost 2 bases and the J gene lost 0 bases, with 9 bases spanning the gap. Germline assignment: CDR1 SGHTA and CDR2 FQGTGA. The CDR3 consists of 15 residues. The CDR3 here is CASSLGLLSTDTQYF. The CDR3 DNA sequence: TGTGCCAGCAGCTTAGGGCTACTTAGCACAGATACGCAGTATTTT.

The chain combines TRBV5-1 with TRBJ2-7, with 9 nucleotides matching TRBD1. The CDR3 has 14 residues. Germline CDR1 and CDR2: SGHRS and YFSETQ. The V segment lost 0 bases and the J segment 5 bases; nucleotides outside the gene matches: 3. CDR3 region: CASSLGDRVDEQYF. The DNA for the CDR3 is TGCGCCAGCAGCTTGGGGGACAGGGTAGACGAGCAGTACTTC.

The gene calls are TRBV6-5 and TRBJ1-1; D ambiguous. V lost 4 bases and J 7 bases, leaving 16 bases between the germline ends. CDR1 and CDR2 from the germline V gene are MNHEY and SVGAGI. The CDR3 runs to 14 residues. DNA of the CDR3: TGTGCCAGCAGTTCGCGGTATTTTGACGGTGAAGCTTTCTTT. Protein product: CASSSRYFDGEAFF.

The chain carries TRBV30 and TRBJ1-3; no firm D call. V lost 1 base and J lost 7, with 5 bases in between. Germline V gene lookup returns CDR1 GTSNPN and CDR2 SVGIG (reference sequence). There are 11 residues in the CDR3. The CDR3 is CAWSGSNTIYF. CDR3 bases: TGTGCCTGGAGTGGATCGAACACCATATATTTT.

This chain connects TRBV2 to TRBJ1-2; 10 bases map to TRBD1. Looked up from germline, CDR1 is SNHLY and CDR2 is FYNNEI. This CDR3 is built from 13 residues. Losses at the gene ends were 2 bases for V and 7 bases for J; bases not matched to a gene: 1. CDR3 residues: CASSERDRGGYTF. The CDR3 DNA reads as TGTGCCAGCAGTGAAAGGGACAGGGGTGGCTACACCTTC.

This clone was counted between two and nine times. The chain joins TRBV30 to TRBJ1-2; D possibly corresponds to TRBD1 (5 bases). CDR1 is GTSNPN, CDR2 SVGIG, per germline (reference sequence). This CDR3 comprises 15 residues. Trimming pared 3 bases from V and 2 bases from J, leaving 16 bases between. CDR3 nucleotide sequence: TGTGCCTGGAGCCGAAGGGGCAGAGTGAACTATGGCTACACCTTC. It translates to CAWSRRGRVNYGYTF.

J is TRBJ2-3 and V is TRBV7-9; no firm D call. V lost 3 bases, J lost 3 bases, and 10 bases lay in between. Germline assignment: CDR1 SEHNR and CDR2 FQNEAQ (reference sequence). The length of the CDR3 is 14 residues. The CDR3 DNA reads TGTGCCAGCAGCTTGGGGTGGGCAACAGATACGCAGTATTTT. Amino acids: CASSLGWATDTQYF.